This T cell receptor beta chain was captured by sequencing in a study of OX40 agonist ivuxolimab in advanced cancers. Study-wide background: Subjects had a mean age of approximately 60 years, with a range of about 23 to 90; around 83% were male. Eligibility rules accepted prior anti-PD-1, anti-PD-L1 or anti-CTLA-4 therapy, and around 40% had some.

CDR1 is KGHSH, CDR2 LQKENI, per germline. The CDR3 contains 15 residues. Trimming removed 2 bases at V and 0 bases at J, with 8 bases between. Study-wide findings and caveats: The expanded peripheral T cells' antigen specificity was not determined. Some nonresponders additionally presented with little normalized T-cell clonal expansion.

This clone occurred once. Its antigen is still unknown. Only in-frame clones appear in the TCRdb table, and some are missing; sequencing was by immunoSEQ multiplex PCR. Of some 62,000 clones listed, over 80% are singletons. This clonotype was obtained from an adult with an advanced solid tumor such as melanoma, head and neck, liver or kidney cancer. This chain joins TRBV18 and TRBJ1-5; unclear D gene. This material consisted of CD4+ or CD8+ T cells sorted from blood, taken in a trial of the OX40 agonist ivuxolimab. The DNA of the CDR3 is TGTGCCAGCTCACCAGTCGAGGGTAGCAATCAGCCCCAGCATTTT. Translated: CASSPVEGSNQPQHF.